This TCR beta chain was sequenced for a study of shared clonotypes between healthy human individuals. The study's findings and limits: Researchers found naive subsets generally carried larger estimated richness than memory subsets. Generation of non-shared clonotypes was less probable than generation of clonotypes shared by all four donors.

Authors' data handling: For the immunoSEQ data, sequences were junction-only without quality scores, so filtering differed. Only in-frame clones appear in the TCRdb table, and some are missing; sequencing was by immunoSEQ multiplex PCR. D and trimming come from the DNA, and the V and J calls and clone size come from that table. The sample carries some 2,000,000 clones, approximately 94% recorded once. The naive CD8 fraction comprised CD45RO-negative cells positively selected for CCR7 and excluded terminally differentiated effector memory CD45RA+ cells. The CDR3 loop spans 18 amino acids. Germline V gene sequence: CDR1 LGHNA, CDR2 YNFKEQ. V was pared by 0 bases and J by 2 bases, with 11 bases of the junction left unmatched. As regards this clone: Antigen specificity is unknown.

This sequence was found in a man between 18 and 29 years old in good health. Sequencing was performed on naive CD8+ T cells sorted from blood. The chain combines TRBV4-2 with TRBJ1-2, with 8 bases that match TRBD1. In nucleotides, the CDR3 is TGTGCCAGCAGCCAAGATCCGGGGACAGGTTGGAAGAACTATGGCTACACCTTC. Translation: CASSQDPGTGWKNYGYTF.